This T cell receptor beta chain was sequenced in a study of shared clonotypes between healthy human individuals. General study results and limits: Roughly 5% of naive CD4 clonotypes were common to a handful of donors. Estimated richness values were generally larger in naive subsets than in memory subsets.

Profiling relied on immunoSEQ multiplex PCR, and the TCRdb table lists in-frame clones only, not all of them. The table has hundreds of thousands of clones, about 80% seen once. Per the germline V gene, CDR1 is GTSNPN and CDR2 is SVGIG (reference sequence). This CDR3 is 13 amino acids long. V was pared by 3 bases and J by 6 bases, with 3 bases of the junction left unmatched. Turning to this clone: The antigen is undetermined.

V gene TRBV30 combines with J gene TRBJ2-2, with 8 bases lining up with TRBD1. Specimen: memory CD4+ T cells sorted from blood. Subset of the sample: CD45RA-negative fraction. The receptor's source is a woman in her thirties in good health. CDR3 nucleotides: TGTGCCTGGAGAATACAGGGGGCCGGGGAGCTGTTTTTT. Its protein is CAWRIQGAGELFF.